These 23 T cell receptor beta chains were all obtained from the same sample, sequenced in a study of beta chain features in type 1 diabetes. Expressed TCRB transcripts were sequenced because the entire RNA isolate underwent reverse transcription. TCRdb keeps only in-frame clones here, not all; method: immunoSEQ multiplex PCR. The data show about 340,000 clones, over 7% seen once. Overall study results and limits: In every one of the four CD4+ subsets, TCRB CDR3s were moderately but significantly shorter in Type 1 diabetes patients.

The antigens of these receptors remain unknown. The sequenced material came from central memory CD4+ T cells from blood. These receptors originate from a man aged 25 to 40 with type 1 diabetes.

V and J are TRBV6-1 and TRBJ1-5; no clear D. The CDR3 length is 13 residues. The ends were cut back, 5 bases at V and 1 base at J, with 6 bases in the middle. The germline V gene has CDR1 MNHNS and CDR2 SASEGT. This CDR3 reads CASSWNSNQPQHF. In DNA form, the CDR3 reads TGTGCCAGCAGTTGGAACAGCAATCAGCCCCAGCATTTT.

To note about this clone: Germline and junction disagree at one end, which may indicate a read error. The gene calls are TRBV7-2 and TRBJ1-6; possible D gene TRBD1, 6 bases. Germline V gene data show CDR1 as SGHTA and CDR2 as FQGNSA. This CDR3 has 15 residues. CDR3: CPSSKLGGTGSPLHF. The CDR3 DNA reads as TGTCCCAGCAGCAAGCTAGGGGGAACTGGTTCACCCCTCCACTTT.

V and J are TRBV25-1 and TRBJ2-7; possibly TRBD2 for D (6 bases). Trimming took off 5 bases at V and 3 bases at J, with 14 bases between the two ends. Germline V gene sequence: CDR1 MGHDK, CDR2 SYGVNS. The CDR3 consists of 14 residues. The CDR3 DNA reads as TGTGCCAGCAGTCCAGGTGGAGGGCGCTACGAGCAGTACTTC. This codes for CASSPGGGRYEQYF.

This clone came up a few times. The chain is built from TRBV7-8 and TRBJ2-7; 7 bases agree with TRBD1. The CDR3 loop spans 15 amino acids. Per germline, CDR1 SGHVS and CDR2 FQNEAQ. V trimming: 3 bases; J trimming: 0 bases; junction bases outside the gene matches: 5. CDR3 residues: CASSLGTDSSYEQYF. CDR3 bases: TGTGCCAGCAGCTTGGGGACAGATTCCTCCTACGAGCAGTACTTC.

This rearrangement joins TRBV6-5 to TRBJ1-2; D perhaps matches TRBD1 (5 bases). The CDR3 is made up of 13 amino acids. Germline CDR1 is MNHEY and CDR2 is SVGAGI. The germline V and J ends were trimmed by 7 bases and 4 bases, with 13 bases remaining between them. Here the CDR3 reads CASTSGHIYGYTF. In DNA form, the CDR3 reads TGTGCCAGCACGTCAGGACACATCTATGGCTACACCTTC.

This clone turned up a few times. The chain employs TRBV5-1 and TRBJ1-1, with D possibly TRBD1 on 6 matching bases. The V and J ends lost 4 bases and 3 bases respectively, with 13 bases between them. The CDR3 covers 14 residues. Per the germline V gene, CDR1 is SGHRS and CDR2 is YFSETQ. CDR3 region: CASSAGVLYTEAFF. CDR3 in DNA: TGCGCCAGCAGCGCAGGGGTGTTGTACACTGAAGCTTTCTTT.

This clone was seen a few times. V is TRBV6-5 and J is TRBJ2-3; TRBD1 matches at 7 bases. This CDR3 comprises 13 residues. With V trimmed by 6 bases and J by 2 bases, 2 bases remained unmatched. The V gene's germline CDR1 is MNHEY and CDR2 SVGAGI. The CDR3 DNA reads TGTGCCAGCAGGGGACAGATCACAGATACGCAGTATTTT. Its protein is CASRGQITDTQYF.

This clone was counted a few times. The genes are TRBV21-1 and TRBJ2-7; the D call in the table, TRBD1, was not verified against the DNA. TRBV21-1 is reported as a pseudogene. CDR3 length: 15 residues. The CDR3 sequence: CASSCAGTWISGQYF. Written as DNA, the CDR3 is TGTGCCAGCAGCTGCGCCGGGACATGGATTTCTGGGCAGTACTTC.

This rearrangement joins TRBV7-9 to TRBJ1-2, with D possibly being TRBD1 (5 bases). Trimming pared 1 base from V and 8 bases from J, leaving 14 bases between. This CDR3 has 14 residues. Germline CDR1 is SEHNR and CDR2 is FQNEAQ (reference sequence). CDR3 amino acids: CASSLETGQWGYTF. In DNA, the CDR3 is TGTGCCAGCAGCTTAGAAACAGGTCAATGGGGCTACACCTTC.

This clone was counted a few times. CDR3 DNA: TGTGCCAGCAGCTCCGTTGACAGGGCAGCTTTCTTT. As protein: CASSSVDRAAFF. The chain links TRBV7-9 to TRBJ1-1; 7 bases are shared with TRBD1. The CDR3 runs 12 residues. Germline V gives CDR1 SEHNR, CDR2 FQNEAQ (reference sequence). The junction had 6 bases not matched to a gene; V was cut back by 4 bases and J by 10 bases.

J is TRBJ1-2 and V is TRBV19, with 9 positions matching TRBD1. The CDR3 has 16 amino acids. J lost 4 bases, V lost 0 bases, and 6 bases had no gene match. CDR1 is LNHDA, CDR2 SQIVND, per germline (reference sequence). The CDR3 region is CASSIDVGTGSYGYTF. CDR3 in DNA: TGTGCCAGTAGTATAGATGTTGGGACAGGGTCCTATGGCTACACCTTC.

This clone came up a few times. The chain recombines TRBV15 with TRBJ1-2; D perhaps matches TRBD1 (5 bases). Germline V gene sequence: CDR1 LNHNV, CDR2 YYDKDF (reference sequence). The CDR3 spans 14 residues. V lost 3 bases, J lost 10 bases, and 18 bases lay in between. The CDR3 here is CATSSGHGVSVYTF. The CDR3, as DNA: TGTGCCACCAGCAGTGGACATGGAGTTTCTGTCTACACCTTC.

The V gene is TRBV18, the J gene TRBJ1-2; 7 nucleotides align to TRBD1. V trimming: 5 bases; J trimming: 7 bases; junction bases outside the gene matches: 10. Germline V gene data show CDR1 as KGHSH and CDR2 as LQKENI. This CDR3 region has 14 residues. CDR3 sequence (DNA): TGTGCCAGCTCAGACTACAGGGGCTCTGTTGGCTACACCTTC. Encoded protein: CASSDYRGSVGYTF.

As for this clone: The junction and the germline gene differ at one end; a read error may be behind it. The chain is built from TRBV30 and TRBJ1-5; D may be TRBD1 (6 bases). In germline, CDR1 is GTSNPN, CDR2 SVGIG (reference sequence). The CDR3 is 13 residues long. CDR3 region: CAWSRGGKQPQHF. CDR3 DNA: TGTGCCTGGAGTAGGGGGGGCAAACAGCCCCAGCATTTT.

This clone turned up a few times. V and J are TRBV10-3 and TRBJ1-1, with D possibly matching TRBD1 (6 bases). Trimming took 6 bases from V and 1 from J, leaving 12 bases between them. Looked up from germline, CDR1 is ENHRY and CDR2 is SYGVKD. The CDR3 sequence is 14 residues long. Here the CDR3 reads CAIRGGAGNTEAFF. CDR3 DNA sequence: TGTGCCATCAGAGGGGGGGCAGGGAACACTGAAGCTTTCTTT.

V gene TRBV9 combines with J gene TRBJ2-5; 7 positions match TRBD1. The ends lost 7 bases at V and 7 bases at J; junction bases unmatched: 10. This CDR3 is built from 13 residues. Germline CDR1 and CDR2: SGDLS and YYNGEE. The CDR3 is CASGLGPGGTQYF. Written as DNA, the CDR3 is TGTGCCAGCGGGCTGGGGCCAGGGGGGACCCAGTACTTC.

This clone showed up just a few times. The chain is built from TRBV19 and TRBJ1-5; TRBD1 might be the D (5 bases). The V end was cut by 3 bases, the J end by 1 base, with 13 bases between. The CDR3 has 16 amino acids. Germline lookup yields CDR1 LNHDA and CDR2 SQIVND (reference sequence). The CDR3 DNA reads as TGTGCCAGTAGTATTAGAGGGGCTGAGAGCAATCAGCCCCAGCATTTT. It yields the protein CASSIRGAESNQPQHF.

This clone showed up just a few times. The CDR3 here is CASSLGFTLGDTQYF. The CDR3 DNA reads as TGTGCCAGCAGCTTGGGATTTACCCTGGGAGATACGCAGTATTTT. The chain is built from TRBV5-8 and TRBJ2-3; D remains ambiguous. The CDR3 is 15 amino acids. V was shortened by 0 bases and J by 5 bases, with 13 bases between the two germline ends. Germline V gene data show CDR1 as SGHTS and CDR2 as YDEGEE. Drawing the rest from reference TRBV5-8 and TRBJ2-3, the complete variable domain is EAGVTQSPTHLIKTRGQQATLRCSPISGHTSVYWYQQALGLGLQFLLWYDEGEERNRGNFPPRFSGRQFPNYSSELNVNALELEDSALYLCASSLGFTLGDTQYFGPGTRLTVL.

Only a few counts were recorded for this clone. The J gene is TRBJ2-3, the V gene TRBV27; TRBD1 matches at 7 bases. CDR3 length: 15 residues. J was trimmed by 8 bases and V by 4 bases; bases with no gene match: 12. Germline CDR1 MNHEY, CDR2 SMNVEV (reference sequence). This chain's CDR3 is CASSWTGPALGTQYF. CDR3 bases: TGTGCCAGCAGTTGGACAGGTCCGGCCTTAGGTACGCAGTATTTT.

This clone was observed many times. The CDR3 DNA follows: TGTGCCAGCAGCTCGTGGACAGGGAACACCGGGGAGCTGTTTTTT. Translating gives CASSSWTGNTGELFF. V gene TRBV7-2 combines with J gene TRBJ2-2, with 7 bases fitting TRBD1. Germline trimming cut 4 bases from V and 1 base from J; bases unmatched to any gene: 3. The CDR3 covers 15 residues. CDR1 and CDR2 from the germline V gene are SGHTA and FQGNSA.

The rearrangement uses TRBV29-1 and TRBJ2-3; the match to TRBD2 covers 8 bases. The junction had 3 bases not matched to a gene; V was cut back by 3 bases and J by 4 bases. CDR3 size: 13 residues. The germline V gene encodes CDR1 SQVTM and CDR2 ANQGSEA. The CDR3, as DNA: TGCAGCGTTGAGGGCGGGGGGTCAGATACGCAGTATTTT. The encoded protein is CSVEGGGSDTQYF.

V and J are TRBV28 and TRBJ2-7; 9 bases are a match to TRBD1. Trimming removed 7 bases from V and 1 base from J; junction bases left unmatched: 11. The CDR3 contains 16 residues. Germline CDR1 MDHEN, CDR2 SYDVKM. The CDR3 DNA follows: TGTGCCAGCACCCTCCCCCGGGACAGGGCTTCCTACGAGCAGTACTTC. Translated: CASTLPRDRASYEQYF.

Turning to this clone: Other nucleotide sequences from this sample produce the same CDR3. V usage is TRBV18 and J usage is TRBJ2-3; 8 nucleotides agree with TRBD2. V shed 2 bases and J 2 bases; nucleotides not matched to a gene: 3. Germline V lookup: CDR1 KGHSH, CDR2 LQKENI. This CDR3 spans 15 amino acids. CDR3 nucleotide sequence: TGTGCCAGCTCACCAAAGCGGGGGTACACAGATACGCAGTATTTT. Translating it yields CASSPKRGYTDTQYF.